These T cell receptor beta chains were read from a single sample in a study of blood T cell repertoires in COVID-19. The method was immunoSEQ multiplex PCR; TCRdb's version includes in-frame clones alone and lacks a portion of them. This sample has 250,000 or so clones, with 88% found just once. Sequenced input: peripheral blood. The source of these receptors is a woman in her twenties or thirties with COVID-19, enrolled during active disease. The CDR3 runs from the conserved cysteine through the conserved F or W. D genes are given only for firm matches. A clone size is listed for some rows: how often the clone was seen (once, few, many), or a class if it is expanded.

d_call | clone_size | j_call | v_call | cdr3_aa | cdr3_nt
TRBD2 | once | TRBJ2-3 | TRBV6-2/TRBV6-3 | CASSYRSGGQEDTQYF | TGTGCCAGCAGTTACAGGAGCGGGGGCCAGGAAGATACGCAGTATTTT
TRBD1 | . | TRBJ2-5 | TRBV18 | CASSSQGQMETQYF | TGTGCCAGCTCCTCACAGGGACAGATGGAGACCCAGTACTTC
TRBD2 | . | TRBJ2-1 | TRBV24-1 | CATSDGGLAGNNEQFF | TGTGCCACCAGTGACGGGGGACTAGCAGGAAACAATGAGCAGTTCTTC
. | . | TRBJ2-1 | TRBV19 | CASSIGESYNEQFF | TGTGCCAGTAGTATAGGGGAGTCATACAATGAGCAGTTCTTC
TRBD1 | . | TRBJ1-2 | TRBV28 | CASGRWDRYGYTF | TGTGCCAGCGGGAGATGGGACAGATATGGCTACACCTTC
. | . | TRBJ2-3 | TRBV6-5 | CASPRVRPSTDTQYF | TGTGCCAGCCCCCGCGTACGTCCTAGCACAGATACGCAGTATTTT
TRBD1 | . | TRBJ2-4 | TRBV29-1 | CSVGGTGENIQYF | TGCAGCGTTGGGGGGACAGGAGAAAACATTCAGTACTTC
TRBD2 | . | TRBJ2-3 | TRBV6-6 | CASSYSSGGTDTQYF | TGTGCCAGCAGTTACTCAAGCGGGGGAACAGATACGCAGTATTTT
TRBD1 | . | TRBJ1-1 | TRBV9 | CASSQGDNTEAFF | TGTGCCAGCAGCCAGGGGGACAACACTGAAGCTTTCTTT
TRBD1 | . | TRBJ1-6 | TRBV5-1 | CASSPSGTGNSPLHF | TGCGCCAGCAGTCCCTCGGGGACAGGGAATTCACCCCTCCACTTT
TRBD1 | . | TRBJ2-7 | TRBV3-1/TRBV3-2 | CASSVRDRYEQYF | TGTGCCAGCAGCGTCAGGGACAGATACGAGCAGTACTTC
. | once | TRBJ2-5 | TRBV24-1 | CATSDPAEGQETQYF | TGTGCCACCAGTGACCCGGCAGAGGGCCAAGAGACCCAGTACTTC
TRBD2 | . | TRBJ2-7 | TRBV25-1 | CAARGGVSYEQYF | TGTGCCGCACGTGGGGGGGTTTCCTACGAGCAGTACTTC
. | once | TRBJ2-1 | TRBV6-6 | CASSLDKSRSYNEQFF | TGTGCCAGCAGTTTAGACAAGTCACGATCCTACAATGAGCAGTTCTTC
TRBD1 | once | TRBJ1-2 | TRBV7-9 | CASSSTRDRINYGYTF | TGTGCCAGCAGCTCGACCCGGGACAGAATTAACTATGGCTACACCTTC
. | . | TRBJ2-6 | TRBV6-5 | CASSYRRGANVLTF | TGTGCCAGCAGTTACCGCCGGGGGGCCAACGTCCTGACTTTC
TRBD1 | . | TRBJ2-2 | TRBV5-1 | CASSLGAPGQGIVGTGELFF | TGCGCCAGCAGCTTGGGGGCTCCGGGACAGGGAATCGTGGGGACCGGGGAGCTGTTTTTT
TRBD2 | . | TRBJ2-3 | TRBV18 | CASSAGEGDTQYF | TGTGCCAGCTCAGCGGGAGAAGGGGATACGCAGTATTTT
. | . | TRBJ2-3 | TRBV7-2 | CASSFDRFTDTQYF | TGTGCCAGCAGCTTTGACAGGTTCACAGATACGCAGTATTTT
. | . | TRBJ2-3 | TRBV4-1 | CASSQPTQGRSTDTQYF | TGCGCCAGCAGCCAACCTACCCAGGGGCGTAGCACAGATACGCAGTATTTT
TRBD2 | . | TRBJ2-3 | TRBV4-3 | CASSHRGLAARTDTQYF | TGCGCCAGCAGCCACAGAGGACTAGCGGCCCGCACAGATACGCAGTATTTT
. | . | TRBJ2-3 | TRBV7-9 | CASSLSQGGADTQYF | TGTGCCAGCAGCTTGTCGCAGGGTGGCGCAGATACGCAGTATTTT
TRBD1 | . | TRBJ1-5 | TRBV6-6 | CASSREGQGSNQPQHF | TGTGCCAGCAGCAGAGAGGGACAGGGGAGCAATCAGCCCCAGCATTTT
. | few | TRBJ1-2 | TRBV27 | CASSHDAGGYTF | TGTGCCAGCAGTCACGACGCGGGAGGCTACACCTTC
. | . | TRBJ2-7 | TRBV4-2 | CASSQEKSSYEQYF | TGTGCCAGCAGCCAAGAGAAGAGCTCCTACGAGCAGTACTTC
. | . | TRBJ1-2 | TRBV5-4 | CASSFRQDYGYTF | TGTGCCAGCAGCTTCCGGCAGGACTATGGCTACACCTTC
. | many | TRBJ2-1 | TRBV27 | CASSFSAGVNEQFF | TGTGCCAGCAGTTTTAGTGCTGGAGTCAATGAGCAGTTCTTC
. | . | TRBJ1-3 | TRBV6-5 | CASSYVGANTIYF | TGTGCCAGCAGTTACGTAGGGGCCAACACCATATATTTT
. | . | TRBJ2-7 | TRBV5-1 | CASSARLATYEQYF | TGCGCCAGCAGCGCCAGGTTGGCAACCTACGAGCAGTACTTC
TRBD1 | . | TRBJ2-2 | TRBV11-1 | CASSRSQGTGELFF | TGTGCCAGCAGCCGTTCACAGGGGACCGGGGAGCTGTTTTTT
TRBD2 | . | TRBJ2-2 | TRBV27 | CASSSGLAGAPGELFF | TGTGCCAGCAGTTCTGGACTAGCGGGAGCCCCCGGGGAGCTGTTTTTT
. | . | TRBJ1-1 | TRBV6-5 | CASSYSGVNTEAFF | TGTGCCAGCAGTTACTCGGGAGTGAACACTGAAGCTTTCTTT
. | . | TRBJ1-2 | TRBV2 | CASRGLGLPLYGYTF | TGTGCCAGCAGGGGCTTGGGGCTTCCTCTCTATGGCTACACCTTC
TRBD2 | . | TRBJ2-1 | TRBV6-5 | CASSSLAGEGNEQFF | TGTGCCAGCAGTTCACTAGCGGGAGAGGGTAATGAGCAGTTCTTC
. | . | TRBJ1-3 | TRBV9 | CASSAQTDSGNTIYF | TGTGCCAGCAGCGCCCAAACAGACTCTGGAAACACCATATATTTT
TRBD1 | . | TRBJ2-1 | TRBV10-3 | CAISEANRGGNEQFF | TGTGCCATCAGTGAGGCCAACAGGGGTGGCAATGAGCAGTTCTTC
. | . | TRBJ1-1 | TRBV10-3 | CAISDRLNAEAFF | TGTGCCATCAGCGACAGGTTAAACGCTGAAGCTTTCTTT
TRBD1 | . | TRBJ1-6 | TRBV7-9 | CASSPGQGVSSYNSPLHF | TGTGCCAGCAGCCCAGGACAGGGGGTGAGCTCCTATAATTCACCCCTCCACTTT
. | . | TRBJ2-7 | TRBV5-6 | CASSLPTGRSSYEQYF | TGTGCCAGCAGCTTACCGACAGGGAGGAGCTCCTACGAGCAGTACTTC
. | once | TRBJ1-5 | TRBV7-8 | CASSLRGFQPQHF | TGTGCCAGCAGCTTAAGGGGGTTTCAGCCCCAGCATTTT
TRBD1 | . | TRBJ2-3 | TRBV29-1 | CSGITGGSRADTQYF | TGCAGCGGAATCACAGGGGGCAGCCGCGCAGATACGCAGTATTTT
TRBD1 | . | TRBJ1-2 | TRBV4-1 | CASSQDRDSFYGYTF | TGCGCCAGCAGCCAAGACCGGGACAGCTTCTATGGCTACACCTTC
. | . | TRBJ1-1 | TRBV2 | CASSELTDGVTEAFF | TGTGCCAGCAGTGAATTAACGGACGGGGTCACTGAAGCTTTCTTT
. | once | TRBJ2-4 | TRBV29-1 | CSASGVLAKNIQYF | TGCAGCGCATCGGGAGTCCTAGCCAAAAACATTCAGTACTTC
TRBD1 | . | TRBJ1-1 | TRBV7-2 | CASSLRTGAFF | TGTGCCAGCAGCTTAAGGACAGGGGCTTTCTTT
TRBD1 | . | TRBJ1-5 | TRBV10-3 | CAISHGQVNQPQHF | TGTGCCATCAGTCATGGACAGGTCAATCAGCCCCAGCATTTT
TRBD1 | . | TRBJ2-2 | TRBV27 | CASSWGQPNTGELFF | TGTGCCAGCAGTTGGGGACAGCCGAACACCGGGGAGCTGTTTTTT
. | . | TRBJ1-1 | TRBV6-4 | CASSEQGSTEAFF | TGTGCCAGCAGCGAGCAGGGGAGCACTGAAGCTTTCTTT
TRBD1 | . | TRBJ1-1 | TRBV5-6 | CASSLVEGQGAGEAFF | TGTGCCAGCAGCTTGGTAGAGGGACAGGGGGCGGGTGAAGCTTTCTTT
. | . | TRBJ1-5 | TRBV19 | CASSYIRGQPQHF | TGTGCCAGTAGCTACATCAGGGGCCAGCCCCAGCATTTT
TRBD1 | . | TRBJ1-2 | TRBV5-6 | CASSRGQGGGYTF | TGTGCCAGCAGCAGGGGACAGGGGGGAGGCTACACCTTC
TRBD1 | . | TRBJ2-3 | TRBV10-3 | CAIRGYTVGTGGPADTDTQYF | TGTGCCATCAGGGGATACACGGTGGGGACAGGGGGCCCAGCGGACACAGATACGCAGTATTTT
. | . | TRBJ1-1 | TRBV6-6 | CASSFSGNTEAFF | TGTGCCAGCAGTTTTTCAGGGAACACTGAAGCTTTCTTT
. | . | TRBJ1-3 | TRBV28 | CASSFRQGGNTIYF | TGTGCCAGCAGTTTTAGGCAGGGGGGAAACACCATATATTTT
. | . | TRBJ2-1 | TRBV19 | CASSTPRDRPPSFF | TGTGCCAGTAGTACCCCCCGAGACAGGCCCCCCTCGTTCTTC
TRBD2 | . | TRBJ2-1 | TRBV7-7 | CASSPYSGGPNEQFF | TGTGCTAGCAGTCCATACAGCGGGGGACCCAATGAGCAGTTCTTC
. | . | TRBJ1-4 | TRBV5-5 | CASSQLQGSNEKLFF | TGTGCCAGCAGCCAATTGCAGGGGTCTAATGAAAAACTGTTTTTT
. | few | TRBJ2-1 | TRBV7-9 | CASDKGGESSYNEQFF | TGTGCCAGCGACAAGGGGGGGGAAAGCTCCTACAATGAGCAGTTCTTC
. | . | TRBJ1-5 | TRBV2 | CASSPGFQPQHF | TGTGCCAGCAGTCCAGGGTTTCAGCCCCAGCATTTT